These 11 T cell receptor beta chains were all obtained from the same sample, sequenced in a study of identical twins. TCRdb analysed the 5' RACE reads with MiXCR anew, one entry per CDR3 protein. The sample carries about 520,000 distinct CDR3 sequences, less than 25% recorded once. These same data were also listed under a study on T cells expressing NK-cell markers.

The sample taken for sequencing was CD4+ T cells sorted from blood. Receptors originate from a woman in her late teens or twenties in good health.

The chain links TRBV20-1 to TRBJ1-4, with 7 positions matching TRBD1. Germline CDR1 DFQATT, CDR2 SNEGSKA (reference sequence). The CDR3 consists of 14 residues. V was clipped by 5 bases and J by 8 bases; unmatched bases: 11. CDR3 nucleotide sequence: TGCAGTGCTTTCACGACAGGGCGGGGGGAAAAACTGTTTTTT. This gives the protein CSAFTTGRGEKLFF.

This CDR3 is CASSPSSTYGYTF. In nucleotides, the CDR3 is TGCGCCAGCAGCCCATCATCAACCTATGGCTACACCTTC. The chain uses TRBV4-1 and TRBJ1-2; D is unresolved. CDR3 length equals 13 residues. The germline CDR1 and CDR2 sequences are MGHRA and YSYEKL. V lost 4 bases and J 4 bases, leaving 10 bases between the germline ends.

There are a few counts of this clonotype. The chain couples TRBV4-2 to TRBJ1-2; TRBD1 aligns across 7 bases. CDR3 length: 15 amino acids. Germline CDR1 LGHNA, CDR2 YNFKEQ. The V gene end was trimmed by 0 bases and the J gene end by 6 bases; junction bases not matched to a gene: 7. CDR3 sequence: CASSQDPYRGDGYTF. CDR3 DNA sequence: TGTGCCAGCAGCCAAGATCCCTACAGGGGAGATGGCTACACCTTC.

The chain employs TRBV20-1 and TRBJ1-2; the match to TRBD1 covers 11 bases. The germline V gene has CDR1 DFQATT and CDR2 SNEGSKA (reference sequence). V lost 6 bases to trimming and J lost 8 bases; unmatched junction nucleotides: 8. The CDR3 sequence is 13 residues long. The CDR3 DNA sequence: TGCAGTGCATCGGGACAGGGGGTCGACGGCTACACCTTC. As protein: CSASGQGVDGYTF.

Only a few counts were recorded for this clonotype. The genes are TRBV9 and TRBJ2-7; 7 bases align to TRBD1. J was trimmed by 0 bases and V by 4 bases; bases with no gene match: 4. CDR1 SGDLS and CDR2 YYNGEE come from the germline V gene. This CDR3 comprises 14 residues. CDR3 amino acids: CASSFRGYSYEQYF. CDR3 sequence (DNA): TGTGCCAGCAGCTTCAGGGGGTACTCCTACGAGCAGTACTTC.

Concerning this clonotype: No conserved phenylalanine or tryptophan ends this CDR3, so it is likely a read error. The CDR3 DNA reads TGCAGTGCCAGTGGTGGGGGCCTCAATGAGCAGTTCTAC. Translation: CSASGGGLNEQFY. The genes are TRBV20-1 and TRBJ2-1, with D perhaps TRBD1 (6 bases). Per the germline V gene, CDR1 is DFQATT and CDR2 is SNEGSKA (reference sequence). This CDR3 spans 13 amino acids. The V end was cut by 6 bases, the J end by 6 bases, with 15 bases between.

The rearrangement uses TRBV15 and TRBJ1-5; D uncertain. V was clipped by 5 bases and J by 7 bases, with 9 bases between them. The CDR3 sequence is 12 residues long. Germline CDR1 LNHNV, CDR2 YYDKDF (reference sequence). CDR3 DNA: TGTGCCACCAGCCCTCTGGGGCAGCCCCAGCATTTT. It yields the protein CATSPLGQPQHF.

CDR3: CASSLVSDQPQHF. DNA for the CDR3: TGTGCCAGCAGTTTGGTTTCGGATCAGCCCCAGCATTTT. The chain has TRBV12-3 or TRBV12-4 and TRBJ1-5; D gene uncertain. The V gene lost 3 bases and the J gene lost 5 bases, with 8 bases spanning the gap. This CDR3 has 13 amino acids.

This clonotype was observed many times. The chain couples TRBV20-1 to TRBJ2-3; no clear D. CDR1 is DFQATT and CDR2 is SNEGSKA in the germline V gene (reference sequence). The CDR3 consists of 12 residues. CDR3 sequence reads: CSNRPNTDTQYF. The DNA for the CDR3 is TGCAGCAACCGACCTAACACAGATACGCAGTATTTT.

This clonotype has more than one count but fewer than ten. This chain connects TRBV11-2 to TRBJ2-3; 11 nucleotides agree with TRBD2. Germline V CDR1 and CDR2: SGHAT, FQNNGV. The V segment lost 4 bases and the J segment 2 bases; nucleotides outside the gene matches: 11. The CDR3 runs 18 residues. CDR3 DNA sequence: TGTGCCAGCAGCTCTTTTCAGACTAGCGGGGCCCACACAGATACGCAGTATTTT. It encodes CASSSFQTSGAHTDTQYF. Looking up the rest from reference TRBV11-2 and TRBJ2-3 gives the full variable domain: EAGVAQSPRYKIIEKRQSVAFWCNPISGHATLYWYQQILGQGPKLLIQFQNNGVVDDSQLPKDRFSAERLKGVDSTLKIQPAKLEDSAVYLCASSSFQTSGAHTDTQYFGPGTRLTVL.

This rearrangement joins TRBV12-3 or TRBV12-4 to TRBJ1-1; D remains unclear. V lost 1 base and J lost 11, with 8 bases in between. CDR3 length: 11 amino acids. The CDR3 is CASSLGGTAFF. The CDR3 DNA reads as TGTGCCAGCAGTTTAGGGGGTACGGCTTTCTTT.